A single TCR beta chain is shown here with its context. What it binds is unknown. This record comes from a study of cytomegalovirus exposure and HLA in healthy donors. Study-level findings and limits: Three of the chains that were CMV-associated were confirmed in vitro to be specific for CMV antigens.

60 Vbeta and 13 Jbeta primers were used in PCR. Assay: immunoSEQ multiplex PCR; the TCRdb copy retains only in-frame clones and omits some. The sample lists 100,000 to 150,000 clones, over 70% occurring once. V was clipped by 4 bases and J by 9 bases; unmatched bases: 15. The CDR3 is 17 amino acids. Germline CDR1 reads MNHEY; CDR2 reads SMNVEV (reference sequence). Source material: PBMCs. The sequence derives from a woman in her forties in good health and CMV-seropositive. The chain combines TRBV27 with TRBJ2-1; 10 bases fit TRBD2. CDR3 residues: CASSSTTSGSSRTEQFF. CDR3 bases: TGTGCCAGCAGTTCTACGACTAGCGGGTCATCGAGGACTGAGCAGTTCTTC.